Listed below are T cell receptor beta chains from one sample, sequenced in a study of T cell responses to AZD1222 COVID-19 vaccine. Assay used: immunoSEQ multiplex PCR; TCRdb lists only in-frame clones, some missing. The data contain 70,000 to 90,000 clones, around 73% of them singletons. The sample here was peripheral blood, taken on day 0 of AZD1222 vaccination. Every receptor here comes from an adult in good health. Both conserved end residues are part of each CDR3.

v_gene,CDR3aa
TRBV6-5,CACKRGRETYEQYF
TRBV2,CASRAPSTGGELFF
TRBV3-1/TRBV3-2,CASSPGAGDTQYF
TRBV27,CASSPMALLRGGEKLFF
TRBV11-1,CASSLDPSGEVEAFF
TRBV28,CASSLYQGADGYTF
TRBV27,CASSLSIPLAGGREQFF
TRBV7-2,CASSSVGGIGSYEQYF
TRBV20-1,CSAKGRKTQYF
TRBV10-3,CAISEPGQGYGAFF
TRBV5-4,CASSQGQATDTQYF